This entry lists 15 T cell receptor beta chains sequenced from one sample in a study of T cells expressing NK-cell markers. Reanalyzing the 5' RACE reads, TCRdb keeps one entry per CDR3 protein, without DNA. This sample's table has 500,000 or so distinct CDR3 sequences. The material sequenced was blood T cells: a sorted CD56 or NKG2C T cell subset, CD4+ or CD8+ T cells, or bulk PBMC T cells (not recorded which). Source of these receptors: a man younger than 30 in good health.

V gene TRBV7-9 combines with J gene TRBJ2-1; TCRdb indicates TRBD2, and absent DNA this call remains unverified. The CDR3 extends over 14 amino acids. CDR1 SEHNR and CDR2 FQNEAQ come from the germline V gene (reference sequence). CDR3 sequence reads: CASSLAPTSAKQFF.

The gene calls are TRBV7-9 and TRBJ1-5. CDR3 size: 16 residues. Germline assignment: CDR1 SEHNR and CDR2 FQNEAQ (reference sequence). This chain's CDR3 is CASSLGWTAGNQPQHF.

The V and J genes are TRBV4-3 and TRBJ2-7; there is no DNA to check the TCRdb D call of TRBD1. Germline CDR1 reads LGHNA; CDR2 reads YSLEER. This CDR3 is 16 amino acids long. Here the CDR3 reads CASSQGSRGGSYEQYF.

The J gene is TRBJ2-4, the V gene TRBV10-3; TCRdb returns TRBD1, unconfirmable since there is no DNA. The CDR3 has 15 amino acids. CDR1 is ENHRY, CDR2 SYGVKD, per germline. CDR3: CAISPKDREVNIQYF.

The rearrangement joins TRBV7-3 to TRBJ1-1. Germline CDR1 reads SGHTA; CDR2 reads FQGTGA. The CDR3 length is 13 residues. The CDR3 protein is CASSLRLDTEAFF.

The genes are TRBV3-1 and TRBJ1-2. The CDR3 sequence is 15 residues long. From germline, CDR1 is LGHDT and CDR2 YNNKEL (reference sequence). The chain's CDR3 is CASSQEVLSNYGYTF.

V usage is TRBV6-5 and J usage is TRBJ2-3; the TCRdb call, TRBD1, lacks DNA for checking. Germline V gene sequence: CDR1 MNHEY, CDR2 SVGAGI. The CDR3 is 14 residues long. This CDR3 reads CARPGPPSTDTQYF.

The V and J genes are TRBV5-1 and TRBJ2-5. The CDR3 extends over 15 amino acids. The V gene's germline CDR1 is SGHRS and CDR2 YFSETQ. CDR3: CASSLERLHQETQYF.

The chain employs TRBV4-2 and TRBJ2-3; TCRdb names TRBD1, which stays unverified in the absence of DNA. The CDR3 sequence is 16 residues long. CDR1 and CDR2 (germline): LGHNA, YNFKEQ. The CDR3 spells CASSQWGASSIDTQYF.

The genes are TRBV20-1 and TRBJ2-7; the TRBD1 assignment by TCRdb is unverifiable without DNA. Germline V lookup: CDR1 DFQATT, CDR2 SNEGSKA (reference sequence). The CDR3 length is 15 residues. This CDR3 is CSARDIGTDPYEQYF.

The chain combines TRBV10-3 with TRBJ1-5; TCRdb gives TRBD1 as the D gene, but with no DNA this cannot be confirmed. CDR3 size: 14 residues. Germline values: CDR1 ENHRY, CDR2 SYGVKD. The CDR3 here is CAISPGQVGQPQHF.

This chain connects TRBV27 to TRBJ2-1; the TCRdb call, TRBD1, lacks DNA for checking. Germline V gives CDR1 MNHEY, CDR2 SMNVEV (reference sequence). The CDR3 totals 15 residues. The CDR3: CASSRGDRGLGEQFF.

CDR3 protein: CASKAETGNQPQHF. V usage is TRBV6-1 and J usage is TRBJ1-5; TCRdb selects TRBD1, and the lack of DNA leaves this call unchecked. CDR3 length equals 14 residues. CDR1 is MNHNS, CDR2 SASEGT, per germline.

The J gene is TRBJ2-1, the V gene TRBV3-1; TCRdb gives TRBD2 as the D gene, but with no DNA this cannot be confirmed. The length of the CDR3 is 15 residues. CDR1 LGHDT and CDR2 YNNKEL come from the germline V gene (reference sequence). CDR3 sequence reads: CASSQESGGQDEQFF.

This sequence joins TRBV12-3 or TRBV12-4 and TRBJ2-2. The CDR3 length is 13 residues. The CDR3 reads CASQVGNTGELFF.